This entry is about one T cell receptor beta chain. This sample stems from a study of cytomegalovirus exposure and HLA in healthy donors. Vbeta (60) and Jbeta (13) primers were used in the PCR. Only in-frame clones appear in the TCRdb table, and some are missing; sequencing was by immunoSEQ multiplex PCR. The sample records about 90,000 clones, roughly 67% being singletons. Germline loops: CDR1 SGDLS, CDR2 YYNGEE. The CDR3 contains 15 residues. Trimming took 3 bases from V and 2 from J; bases not matched to a gene: 8. The specimen sequenced was PBMCs. The rearrangement links TRBV9 to TRBJ2-7; 7 bases fit TRBD2. The TCR comes from a woman in her 50s in good health and CMV-seropositive. This chain's CDR3 is CASSAGGGKTYEQYF. The CDR3 coding sequence is TGTGCCAGCAGCGCCGGGGGAGGGAAAACCTACGAGCAGTACTTC.